The 30 T cell receptor beta chains in this list originate from one sample, sequenced in a study of blood T cell repertoires in COVID-19. Profiled with immunoSEQ multiplex PCR; TCRdb holds only in-frame clones, not every one. The sample yields roughly 77,000 clones, 79% seen once. Material: peripheral blood. The receptors here all came from a man aged 55 to 70 with active or convalescent COVID-19.

The chain employs TRBV6-5 and TRBJ2-3, with D possibly matching TRBD2 (5 bases). The CDR3 loop spans 14 amino acids. V shed 8 bases and J shed 1 base, with 13 bases lying between them. Germline values: CDR1 MNHEY, CDR2 SVGAGI. The CDR3 here is CASAGLLGTDTQYF. The CDR3 DNA is TGTGCCAGCGCGGGCCTCCTAGGCACAGATACGCAGTATTTT.

This chain uses TRBV3-1 (or the pseudogene TRBV3-2) with TRBJ2-7; D is ambiguous. Germline loops: CDR1 LGHDT, CDR2 YNNKEL (reference sequence). Trimming removed 2 bases from V and 9 bases from J, with 14 bases in between. This CDR3 comprises 13 residues. The CDR3 nucleotides read TGTGCCAGCAGCCAACTGACGGGTCCCGGGCAGTACTTC. Amino acid sequence: CASSQLTGPGQYF.

CDR3 sequence (DNA): TGCGCCAGCACCCTCGGTCGGGGGGCCCGGGAAAAACTGTTTTTT. Its translation: CASTLGRGAREKLFF. The chain has TRBV5-1 and TRBJ1-4; D perhaps matches TRBD1 (6 bases). This CDR3 is built from 15 residues. From germline, CDR1 is SGHRS and CDR2 YFSETQ. Trimming cost V 6 bases and J 8 bases, with 20 bases left between them.

This clone was picked up one time. The chain carries TRBV4-2 and TRBJ1-4; 9 nucleotides align to TRBD1. The germline V gene encodes CDR1 LGHNA and CDR2 YNFKEQ. The CDR3 sequence is 14 residues long. The V gene end was trimmed by 6 bases and the J gene end by 7 bases; junction bases not matched to a gene: 6. As DNA, the CDR3 is TGTGCCAGCAGGGGACAGGGAGTGAGTGAAAAACTGTTTTTT. It yields the protein CASRGQGVSEKLFF.

The chain carries TRBV7-9 and TRBJ1-5; D perhaps matches TRBD1 (6 bases). CDR3 size: 18 residues. Germline V gene sequence: CDR1 SEHNR, CDR2 FQNEAQ (reference sequence). V lost 5 bases and J 4 bases, leaving 24 bases between the germline ends. The CDR3 DNA reads TGTGCCAGCAGCCTTTCCCACCCCGACAGGTTCGGTAATCAGCCCCAGCATTTT. Translation: CASSLSHPDRFGNQPQHF. Full variable domain (rest looked up from reference TRBV7-9 and TRBJ1-5): DTGVSQNPRHKITKRGQNVTFRCDPISEHNRLYWYRQTLGQGPEFLTYFQNEAQLEKSRLLSDRFSAERPKGSFSTLEIQRTEQGDSAMYLCASSLSHPDRFGNQPQHFGDGTRLSIL.

J is TRBJ2-7 and V is TRBV6-5, with a tentative D call TRBD1 (5 bases). Trimming left V 6 bases short and J 0 bases short, with 12 bases between. The germline CDR1 and CDR2 sequences are MNHEY and SVGAGI. CDR3 length: 14 residues. Written as DNA, the CDR3 is TGTGCCAGCAGACATTCGACAGTCTCCTACGAGCAGTACTTC. Protein: CASRHSTVSYEQYF.

The chain combines TRBV19 with TRBJ2-3, with D tentatively TRBD1 (7 bases). The CDR3 sequence is 16 residues long. Trimming took off 2 bases at V and 5 bases at J, with 17 bases between the two ends. Germline CDR1 reads LNHDA; CDR2 reads SQIVND (reference sequence). CDR3 sequence reads: CASSIIRQGAGDTQYF. Here the CDR3 DNA reads TGTGCCAGTAGTATAATTCGACAGGGAGCGGGAGATACGCAGTATTTT.

This chain links TRBV18 with TRBJ2-1; 9 nucleotides agree with TRBD1. Trimming removed 3 bases from V and 7 bases from J; junction bases left unmatched: 4. Per germline, CDR1 KGHSH and CDR2 LQKENI. The CDR3 contains 14 residues. CDR3 nucleotide sequence: TGTGCCAGCTCACCTTCACAGGGGGCAAATGAGCAGTTCTTC. Translated, it gives CASSPSQGANEQFF.

The rearrangement joins TRBV10-1 to TRBJ2-2; 7 positions agree with TRBD1. The germline V gene encodes CDR1 WNHNN and CDR2 SYGVQD (reference sequence). This CDR3 contains 13 residues. Unmatched junction bases numbered 3, after V lost 4 bases and J lost 7 bases. The CDR3 sequence: CASSVAGGGELFF. DNA for the CDR3: TGCGCCAGCAGTGTGGCAGGGGGCGGGGAGCTGTTTTTT.

V and J are TRBV2 and TRBJ2-5; 8 bases match TRBD2. With V trimmed by 1 base and J by 5 bases, 6 bases remained unmatched. Looked up from germline, CDR1 is SNHLY and CDR2 is FYNNEI. The CDR3 totals 15 residues. CDR3 nucleotides: TGTGCCAGCAGTGAAGTAGTTGGCGGGGGGGAGACCCAGTACTTC. It encodes CASSEVVGGGETQYF.

V gene TRBV2 combines with J gene TRBJ2-3; TRBD2 aligns across 10 bases. CDR3 length: 15 amino acids. Germline CDR1 is SNHLY and CDR2 is FYNNEI. J lost 2 bases, V lost 8 bases, and 7 bases had no gene match. The CDR3 region has the DNA TGTGCCAGCTTGCAGCGGGGGGGAATCACAGATACGCAGTATTTT. Translating gives CASLQRGGITDTQYF.

V is TRBV12-3 or TRBV12-4 and J is TRBJ2-3; D is unresolved. Trimming left V 5 bases short and J 2 bases short, with 8 bases between. The CDR3 extends over 13 amino acids. CDR3 sequence (DNA): TGTGCCAGCAGTCAACTCGACACAGATACGCAGTATTTT. It codes for CASSQLDTDTQYF.

The chain carries TRBV30 and TRBJ1-1; unclear D gene. V dropped 8 bases and J dropped 0 bases, with 13 bases sitting between them. CDR1 is GTSNPN, CDR2 SVGIG, per germline (reference sequence). The CDR3 loop spans 13 amino acids. CDR3 sequence: CARKVQLNTEAFF. DNA for the CDR3: TGTGCCAGGAAGGTACAGTTGAACACTGAAGCTTTCTTT. The full variable domain, completed using reference TRBV30 and TRBJ1-1, is SQTIHQWPATLVQPVGSPLSLECTVEGTSNPNLYWYRQAAGRGLQLLFYSVGIGQISSEVPQNLSASRPQDRQFILSSKKLLLSDSGFYLCARKVQLNTEAFFGQGTRLTVV.

This clone was found a few times. The CDR3 loop reads CASSPRQGGNYGYTF. The CDR3 DNA follows: TGTGCCAGCTCACCACGACAGGGGGGTAACTATGGCTACACCTTC. The V and J genes are TRBV18 and TRBJ1-2; 9 positions agree with TRBD1. The V gene end was trimmed by 1 base and the J gene end by 1 base; junction bases not matched to a gene: 1. The CDR3 runs 15 residues. The germline V gene has CDR1 KGHSH and CDR2 LQKENI.

The V and J genes are TRBV5-4 and TRBJ1-3, with a tentative D call TRBD1 (6 bases). V was clipped by 3 bases and J by 0 bases, with 16 bases between them. The CDR3 runs 17 residues. Germline V gene sequence: CDR1 SGHNT, CDR2 YYREEE (reference sequence). Here the CDR3 DNA reads TGTGCCAGCAGCTCAGGACAGCCTCTAAACTCTGGAAACACCATATATTTT. Translated: CASSSGQPLNSGNTIYF.

The V and J genes are TRBV18 and TRBJ2-5; 7 bases fit TRBD1. The germline V gene has CDR1 KGHSH and CDR2 LQKENI. The CDR3 spans 14 residues. V lost 8 bases to trimming and J lost 5 bases; unmatched junction nucleotides: 11. The CDR3 nucleotides read TGTGCCAGCACCGACAGGGATTCTTCGGAGACCCAGTACTTC. Translating gives CASTDRDSSETQYF. Full variable domain (remainder filled in from reference TRBV18 and TRBJ2-5): NAGVMQNPRHLVRRRGQEARLRCSPMKGHSHVYWYRQLPEEGLKFMVYLQKENIIDESGMPKERFSAEFPKEGPSILRIQQVVRGDSAAYFCASTDRDSSETQYFGPGTRLLVL.

V gene TRBV11-2 combines with J gene TRBJ1-2, with D hard to call. CDR1 is SGHAT, CDR2 FQNNGV, per germline. The CDR3 loop spans 14 amino acids. The germline V and J ends were trimmed by 2 bases and 1 base, with 8 bases remaining between them. The CDR3: CASSLLQVNYGYTF. DNA for the CDR3: TGTGCCAGCAGCTTACTCCAGGTTAACTATGGCTACACCTTC.

This CDR3 reads CATGGKTTNEKLFF. The CDR3, as DNA: TGTGCCACAGGGGGCAAGACAACTAATGAAAAACTGTTTTTT. This chain connects TRBV7-8 to TRBJ1-4, with TRBD1 matching over 8 bases. The CDR3 is 14 residues long. Germline V gives CDR1 SGHVS, CDR2 FQNEAQ. V was pared by 10 bases and J by 0 bases, with 4 bases of the junction left unmatched.

The chain recombines TRBV27 with TRBJ1-5; 10 bases are shared with TRBD1. Germline V gene sequence: CDR1 MNHEY, CDR2 SMNVEV (reference sequence). The CDR3 has 15 amino acids. With 8 bases clipped from V and 5 bases from J, the junction kept 9 bases outside the gene matches. The CDR3 loop is CASRKTDRGDQPQHF. CDR3 nucleotide sequence: TGTGCCAGCCGAAAAACGGACAGGGGGGATCAGCCCCAGCATTTT.

The chain has TRBV7-2 and TRBJ1-3, with unresolved D. Trimming removed 0 bases from V and 0 bases from J, with 9 bases in between. Germline-derived CDR1 and CDR2 are SGHTA and FQGNSA. CDR3 length: 16 amino acids. The CDR3: CASSLALTLSGNTIYF. Written as DNA, the CDR3 is TGTGCCAGCAGCTTAGCCCTGACACTCTCTGGAAACACCATATATTTT.

The rearrangement uses TRBV10-3 and TRBJ2-7; 10 bases are a match to TRBD1. This CDR3 comprises 13 residues. From germline, CDR1 is ENHRY and CDR2 SYGVKD. V shed 5 bases and J 5 bases; nucleotides not matched to a gene: 3. In DNA form, the CDR3 reads TGTGCCATCAGTCCCGGGACAGGGGACGAGCAGTACTTC. Protein: CAISPGTGDEQYF.

This clone showed up just a few times. J is TRBJ2-7 and V is TRBV28, with D possibly being TRBD2 (5 bases). Trimming cost V 2 bases and J 3 bases, with 11 bases left between them. This CDR3 has 14 amino acids. CDR1 and CDR2 (germline): MDHEN, SYDVKM. As DNA, the CDR3 is TGTGCCAGCAGTTTAGTGCTCCGGGGCTACGAGCAGTACTTC. Translating it yields CASSLVLRGYEQYF.

The rearrangement joins TRBV7-2 to TRBJ1-1; D may be TRBD1 (5 bases). Germline loops: CDR1 SGHTA, CDR2 FQGNSA. The CDR3 runs 13 residues. Deletions cut 1 base from V and 7 bases from J, with 10 bases between. For the CDR3, the DNA is TGTGCCAGCAGCTTAGTGCTCAGGGTTGAAGCTTTCTTT. Translated: CASSLVLRVEAFF.

The chain is built from TRBV28 and TRBJ1-5, with 9 bases matching TRBD1. The germline V gene encodes CDR1 MDHEN and CDR2 SYDVKM. The length of the CDR3 is 15 residues. The ends lost 4 bases at V and 6 bases at J; junction bases unmatched: 7. CDR3 loop: CASSSPQGARQPQHF. As DNA, the CDR3 is TGTGCCAGCAGTTCACCACAGGGGGCGCGTCAGCCCCAGCATTTT.

This clone was picked up a small number of times. V is TRBV5-1 and J is TRBJ1-1; D possibly corresponds to TRBD1 (5 bases). The CDR3 runs 16 residues. The V gene's germline CDR1 is SGHRS and CDR2 YFSETQ. V was trimmed by 9 bases and J by 6 bases, leaving 27 bases between them. CDR3 nucleotides: TGCGCCACTCAGCTGGGGCCGGGGGGATCCTTCTCTGAAGCTTTCTTT. It encodes CATQLGPGGSFSEAFF.

The rearrangement uses TRBV30 and TRBJ1-2; TRBD1 aligns across 7 bases. V was clipped by 2 bases and J by 3 bases; unmatched bases: 6. CDR1 is GTSNPN and CDR2 is SVGIG in the germline V gene (reference sequence). The CDR3 extends over 14 amino acids. CDR3 nucleotide sequence: TGTGCCTGGAGTACGCCAGGGGGGTACTATGGCTACACCTTC. This sequence encodes CAWSTPGGYYGYTF.

This chain connects TRBV7-2 to TRBJ2-7, with 9 bases that match TRBD2. The junction had 11 bases not matched to a gene; V was cut back by 5 bases and J by 3 bases. The CDR3 spans 16 residues. In germline, CDR1 is SGHTA, CDR2 FQGNSA. CDR3 bases: TGTGCCAGCAGCCCCTCGACGGGGCGGGGGGGCTACGAGCAGTACTTC. It yields the protein CASSPSTGRGGYEQYF.

The chain joins TRBV7-9 to TRBJ1-4; 9 bases align to TRBD1. The J segment lost 7 bases and the V segment lost 6 bases, leaving 6 bases of the junction unmatched. The CDR3 contains 14 residues. The germline gives CDR1 SEHNR, CDR2 FQNEAQ (reference sequence). The CDR3 sequence: CASSPGQGGEKLFF. CDR3 bases: TGTGCCAGCAGTCCGGGACAGGGAGGTGAAAAACTGTTTTTT. Using reference TRBV7-9 and TRBJ1-4 for the parts outside the CDR3, the full variable domain is DTGVSQNPRHKITKRGQNVTFRCDPISEHNRLYWYRQTLGQGPEFLTYFQNEAQLEKSRLLSDRFSAERPKGSFSTLEIQRTEQGDSAMYLCASSPGQGGEKLFFGSGTQLSVL.

The rearrangement uses TRBV11-3 and TRBJ1-2, with TRBD1 matching 9 bases. V dropped 5 bases and J dropped 13; count of bases not matched to a gene: 8. The germline V gene encodes CDR1 SGHNT and CDR2 YENEEA. The CDR3 covers 12 residues. DNA of the CDR3: TGTGCCAGCAGCCCCCGGACAGGGGCGGTCACCTTC. Its protein is CASSPRTGAVTF.

The genes are TRBV19 and TRBJ1-1; a possible D gene is TRBD1 (6 bases). The V and J ends lost 7 bases and 6 bases respectively, with 9 bases between them. The length of the CDR3 is 11 residues. Germline V gives CDR1 LNHDA, CDR2 SQIVND (reference sequence). The CDR3 sequence is CASKGGAEAFF. The CDR3 nucleotides read TGTGCCAGTAAGGGGGGGGCTGAAGCTTTCTTT. Drawing the rest from reference TRBV19 and TRBJ1-1, the complete variable domain is DGGITQSPKYLFRKEGQNVTLSCEQNLNHDAMYWYRQDPGQGLRLIYYSQIVNDFQKGDIAEGYSVSREKKESFPLTVTSAQKNPTAFYLCASKGGAEAFFGQGTRLTVV.